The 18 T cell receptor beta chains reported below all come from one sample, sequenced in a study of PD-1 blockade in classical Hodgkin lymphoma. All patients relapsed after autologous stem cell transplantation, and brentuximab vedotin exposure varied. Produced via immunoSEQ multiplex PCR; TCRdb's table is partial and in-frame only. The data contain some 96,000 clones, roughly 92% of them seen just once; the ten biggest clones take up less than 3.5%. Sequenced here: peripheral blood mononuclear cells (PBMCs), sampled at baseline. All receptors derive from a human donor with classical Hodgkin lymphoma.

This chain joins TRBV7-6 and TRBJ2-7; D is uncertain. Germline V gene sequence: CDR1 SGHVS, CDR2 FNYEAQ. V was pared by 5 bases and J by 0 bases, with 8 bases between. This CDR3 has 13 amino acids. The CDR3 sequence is CASSPTSSYEQYF. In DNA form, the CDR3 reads TGTGCCAGCAGCCCGACGAGCTCCTACGAGCAGTACTTC. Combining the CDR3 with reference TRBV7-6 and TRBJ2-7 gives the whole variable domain GAGVSQSPRYKVTKRGQDVALRCDPISGHVSLYWYRQALGQGPEFLTYFNYEAQQDKSGLPNDRFSAERPEGSISTLTIQRTEQRDSAMYRCASSPTSSYEQYFGPGTRLTVT.

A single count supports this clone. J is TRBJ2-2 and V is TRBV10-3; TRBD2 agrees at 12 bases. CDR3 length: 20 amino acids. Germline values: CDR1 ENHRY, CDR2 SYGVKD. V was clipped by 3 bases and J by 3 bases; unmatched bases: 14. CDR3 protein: CAISDLAGGPSSRYTGELFF. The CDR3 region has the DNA TGTGCCATCAGTGATCTAGCGGGAGGGCCCTCTAGTAGGTACACCGGGGAGCTGTTTTTT.

The CDR3: CASSPVTGFTEAFF. CDR3 nucleotides: TGTGCCAGCAGTCCGGTAACAGGGTTCACTGAAGCTTTCTTT. The chain recombines TRBV27 with TRBJ1-1; the D gene is possibly TRBD1 (6 bases). Germline values: CDR1 MNHEY, CDR2 SMNVEV (reference sequence). Deletions cut 5 bases from V and 4 bases from J, with 14 bases between. The CDR3 contains 14 residues.

CDR3 residues: CASGSFSYEQYF. In DNA form, the CDR3 reads TGTGCCAGCGGTTCCTTCTCCTACGAGCAGTACTTC. The gene calls are TRBV2 and TRBJ2-7; unclear D gene. Germline CDR1 and CDR2: SNHLY and FYNNEI. The CDR3 is 12 residues long. V dropped 8 bases and J dropped 0 bases, with 8 bases sitting between them.

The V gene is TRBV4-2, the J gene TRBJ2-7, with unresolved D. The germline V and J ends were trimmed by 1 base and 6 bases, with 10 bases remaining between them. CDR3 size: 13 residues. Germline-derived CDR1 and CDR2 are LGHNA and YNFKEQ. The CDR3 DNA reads TGTGCCAGCAGCCAAGTCTCCAGAGGCGAGCAGTACTTC. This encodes CASSQVSRGEQYF.

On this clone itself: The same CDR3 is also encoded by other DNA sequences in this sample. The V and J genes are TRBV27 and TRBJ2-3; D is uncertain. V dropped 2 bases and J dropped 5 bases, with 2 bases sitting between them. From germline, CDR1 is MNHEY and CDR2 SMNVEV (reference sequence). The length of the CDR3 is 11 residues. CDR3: CASSLGDTQYF. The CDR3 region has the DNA TGTGCCAGCAGTTTAGGAGATACGCAGTATTTT.

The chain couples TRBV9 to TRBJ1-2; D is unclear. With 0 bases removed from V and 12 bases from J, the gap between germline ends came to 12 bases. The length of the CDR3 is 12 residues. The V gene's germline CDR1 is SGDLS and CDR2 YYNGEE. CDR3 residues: CASSVVADRNTF. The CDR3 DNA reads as TGTGCCAGCAGCGTAGTCGCGGACCGCAACACCTTC.

The CDR3: CSVIPGPTPTDTQYF. The CDR3 nucleotides read TGCAGCGTTATTCCCGGGCCCACCCCCACAGATACGCAGTATTTT. The V call is TRBV29-1, the J call TRBJ2-3; D remains ambiguous. Deletions cut 5 bases from V and 2 bases from J, with 17 bases between. This CDR3 has 15 amino acids. The germline CDR1 and CDR2 sequences are SQVTM and ANQGSEA.

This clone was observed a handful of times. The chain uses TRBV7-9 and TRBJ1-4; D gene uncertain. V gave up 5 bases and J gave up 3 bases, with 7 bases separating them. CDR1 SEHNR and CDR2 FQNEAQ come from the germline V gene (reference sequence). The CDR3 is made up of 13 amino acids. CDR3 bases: TGTGCCAGCAGCCCGCCCGCTAATGAAAAACTGTTTTTT. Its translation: CASSPPANEKLFF. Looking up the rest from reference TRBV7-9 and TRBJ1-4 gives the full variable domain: DTGVSQNPRHKITKRGQNVTFRCDPISEHNRLYWYRQTLGQGPEFLTYFQNEAQLEKSRLLSDRFSAERPKGSFSTLEIQRTEQGDSAMYLCASSPPANEKLFFGSGTQLSVL.

For the CDR3, the DNA is TGTGCCAGTAGTATATTGATTAACTCGGGGCAGCCCTACGAGCAGTACTTC. Amino acids: CASSILINSGQPYEQYF. This chain uses TRBV19 with TRBJ2-7; D may match TRBD1 or TRBD2 (5 bases each). Deletions cut 2 bases from V and 2 bases from J, with 19 bases between. This CDR3 is 17 amino acids long. Germline V gene sequence: CDR1 LNHDA, CDR2 SQIVND (reference sequence).

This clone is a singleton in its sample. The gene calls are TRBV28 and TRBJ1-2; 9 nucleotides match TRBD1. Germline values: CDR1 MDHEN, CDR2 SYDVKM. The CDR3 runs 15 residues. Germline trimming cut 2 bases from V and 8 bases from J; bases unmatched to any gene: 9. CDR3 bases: TGTGCCAGCAGTTTAGGTCCCGGGACAGGGTCGGGCTACACCTTC. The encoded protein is CASSLGPGTGSGYTF.

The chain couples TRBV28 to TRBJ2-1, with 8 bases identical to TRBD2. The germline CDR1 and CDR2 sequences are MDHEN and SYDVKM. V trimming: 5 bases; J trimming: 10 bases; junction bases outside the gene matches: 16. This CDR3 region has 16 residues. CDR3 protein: CASSLPPSGYPPEQFF. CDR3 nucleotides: TGTGCCAGCAGTCTCCCTCCTAGCGGGTACCCCCCCGAGCAGTTCTTC.

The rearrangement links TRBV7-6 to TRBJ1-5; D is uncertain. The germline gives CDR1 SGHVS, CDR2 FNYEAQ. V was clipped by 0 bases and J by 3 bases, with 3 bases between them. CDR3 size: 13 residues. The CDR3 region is CASSLAPNQPQHF. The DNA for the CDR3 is TGTGCCAGCAGCTTAGCACCCAATCAGCCCCAGCATTTT.

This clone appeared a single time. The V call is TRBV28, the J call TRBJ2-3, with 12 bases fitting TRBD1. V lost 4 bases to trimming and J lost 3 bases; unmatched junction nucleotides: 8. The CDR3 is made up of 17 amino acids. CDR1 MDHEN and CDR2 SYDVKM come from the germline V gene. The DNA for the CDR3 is TGTGCCAGCAGTTGGGGGACAGGGGGCTCTCGAACAGATACGCAGTATTTT. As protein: CASSWGTGGSRTDTQYF.

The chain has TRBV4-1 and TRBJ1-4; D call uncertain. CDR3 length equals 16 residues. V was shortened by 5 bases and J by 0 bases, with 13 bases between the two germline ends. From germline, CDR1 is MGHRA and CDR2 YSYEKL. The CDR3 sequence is CASSKLPVATNEKLFF. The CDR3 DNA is TGCGCCAGCAGCAAGTTACCAGTTGCAACTAATGAAAAACTGTTTTTT.

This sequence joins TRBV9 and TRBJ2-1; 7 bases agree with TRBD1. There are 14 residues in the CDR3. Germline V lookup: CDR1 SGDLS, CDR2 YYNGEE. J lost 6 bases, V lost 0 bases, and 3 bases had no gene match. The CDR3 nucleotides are TGTGCCAGCAGCGTAGGGACAGGCGGCAATGAGCAGTTCTTC. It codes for CASSVGTGGNEQFF.

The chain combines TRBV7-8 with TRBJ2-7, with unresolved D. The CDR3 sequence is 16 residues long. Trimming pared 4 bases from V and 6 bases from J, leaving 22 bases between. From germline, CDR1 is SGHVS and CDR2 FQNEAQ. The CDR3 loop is CASSSFESSQDREQYF. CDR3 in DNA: TGTGCCAGCAGCTCATTCGAGTCATCGCAGGACCGCGAGCAGTACTTC.

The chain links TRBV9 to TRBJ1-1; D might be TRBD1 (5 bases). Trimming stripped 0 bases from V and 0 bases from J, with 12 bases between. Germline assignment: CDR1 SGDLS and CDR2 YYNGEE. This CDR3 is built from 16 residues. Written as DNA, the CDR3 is TGTGCCAGCAGCGTAGGACACAGGCAAATGAACACTGAAGCTTTCTTT. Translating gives CASSVGHRQMNTEAFF.